The following is a T cell receptor beta chain sequence with its context. Using immunoSEQ multiplex PCR, the repertoire was profiled, and TCRdb retains in-frame clones only, with some absent. The repertoire consists of roughly 50,000 clones, with approximately 92% occurring once and the leading ten covering around 0.68%. The record originates from a study of T cell changes during pregnancy in multiple sclerosis. This CDR3 is 17 amino acids long. The ends lost 5 bases at V and 4 bases at J; junction bases unmatched: 10. Germline V lookup: CDR1 LNHDA, CDR2 SQIVND (reference sequence). Material: CD4+ T cells from peripheral blood mononuclear cells, obtained in the third trimester of pregnancy. This chain links TRBV19 with TRBJ2-7; 14 bases agree with TRBD2. The sequence derives from a female donor with multiple sclerosis, enrolled in a pregnancy study. The CDR3 DNA follows: TGTGCCAGTAGTTCATCGTACGGGACTAGCGGGAGTTACGAGCAGTACTTC. It yields the protein CASSSSYGTSGSYEQYF.